These T cell receptor beta chains were read from a single sample in a study of blood T cell repertoires in COVID-19. TCRdb keeps only in-frame clones here, not all; method: immunoSEQ multiplex PCR. Of 110,000 or so clones in the sample, 70% to 90% were seen once. Sequencing input: peripheral blood. Source of these receptors: a woman between 65 and 79 years old who had recovered from COVID-19. Both conserved end residues are part of each CDR3. The D gene is left open where the match is weak.

NA,TRBV9,CASSVAARGSYEQYF
TRBD2,TRBV7-2,CASSLVGGAIYNEQFF
NA,TRBV12-3/TRBV12-4,CASSLGGVSTF
TRBD2,TRBV7-2,CASSLAPLAGESIQYF
NA,TRBV28,CASSLTGDATNEKLFF
NA,TRBV30,CAWSVGSNEQFF
NA,TRBV28,CASSFVVGGTDNEQFF
NA,TRBV5-1,CASSPGSYQETQYF
TRBD1,TRBV3-1/TRBV3-2,CASSPTEDRAFSGNTIYF
TRBD1,TRBV4-2,CASSPQGGEKLFF